This is a list of T cell receptor beta chains from one sample in a study of PD-L1 blockade in urothelial cancer. Only in-frame clones appear in the TCRdb table, and some are missing; sequencing was by immunoSEQ multiplex PCR. The table has 25,000 to 30,000 clones, over 80% seen once. The sequencing here drew on PBMCs, taken around atezolizumab (anti-PD-L1) treatment. These TCRs come from a man aged 50 to 60 with urothelial cancer. Each CDR3 is given with its conserved first and last residue. Fields, in order: V gene, J gene, clone size, D gene, CDR3 DNA, CDR3 protein. A D gene is named only where the DNA matches it firmly. Some rows have no size entry. The others give once, few or many, or a class for an expanded clone.

V: TRBV11-3
J: TRBJ1-3
size: NA
D: NA
DNA: TGTGCCAGCAGATCGAGGCGGGGGAGAGGAAACACCATATATTTT
CDR3: CASRSRRGRGNTIYF

V: TRBV4-1
J: TRBJ1-5
size: once
D: TRBD1
DNA: TGCGCCAGCAGTCTTACAGGGGGCGGCAATCAGCCCCAGCATTTT
CDR3: CASSLTGGGNQPQHF

V: TRBV6-1
J: TRBJ2-6
size: NA
D: TRBD2
DNA: TGTGCCAGCAGTGAATGGGTCCTAGCGGGAGCTGGGGCCAACGTCCTGACTTTC
CDR3: CASSEWVLAGAGANVLTF

V: TRBV14
J: TRBJ1-1
size: NA
D: NA
DNA: TGTGCCAGCAGCCCTCAAGGACACCGCAACACTGAAGCTTTCTTT
CDR3: CASSPQGHRNTEAFF

V: TRBV5-1
J: TRBJ1-3
size: NA
D: TRBD1
DNA: TGCGCCAGCAGCAGTTTTACAGGGGATTCTGGAAACACCATATATTTT
CDR3: CASSSFTGDSGNTIYF

V: TRBV10-1
J: TRBJ2-2
size: few
D: TRBD2
DNA: TGCGCCAGCAGTAGAAGCGGGAGGTCTACCGGGGAGCTGTTTTTT
CDR3: CASSRSGRSTGELFF

V: TRBV5-4
J: TRBJ2-5
size: NA
D: NA
DNA: TGTGCCAGCAGCTTGGGACAGCAAGAGACCCAGTACTTC
CDR3: CASSLGQQETQYF

V: TRBV6-6
J: TRBJ2-5
size: NA
D: TRBD2
DNA: TGTGCCAGCCTAGCGGGGGGCTTCGGGGAGACCCAGTACTTC
CDR3: CASLAGGFGETQYF

V: TRBV29-1
J: TRBJ1-1
size: NA
D: NA
DNA: TGCAGCGCCCAGGGGAACACTGAAGCTTTCTTT
CDR3: CSAQGNTEAFF

V: TRBV18
J: TRBJ1-1
size: NA
D: TRBD1
DNA: TGTGCCAGCTCACCCCGACAGGGGGCGGAAACTGAAGCTTTCTTT
CDR3: CASSPRQGAETEAFF

V: TRBV19
J: TRBJ1-2
size: NA
D: TRBD1
DNA: TGTGCCAGTACCGACAGGGGGCGAGGTTATGGCTACACCTTC
CDR3: CASTDRGRGYGYTF

V: TRBV10-3
J: TRBJ2-7
size: NA
D: NA
DNA: TGTGCCATCAGTGAACCAGGGACTCTTAGCTCCTACGAGCAGTACTTC
CDR3: CAISEPGTLSSYEQYF

V: TRBV21-1
J: TRBJ2-2
size: NA
D: NA
DNA: TGTGCCAGCACCCCGGACAGATGGGCTTCTCCCGGGGAGCTGTTTTTT
CDR3: CASTPDRWASPGELFF

V: TRBV12-5
J: TRBJ1-6
size: NA
D: TRBD1
DNA: TGTGCTAGTGGATCGGGACAGCCCAATTCACCCCTCCACTTT
CDR3: CASGSGQPNSPLHF

V: TRBV10-3
J: TRBJ1-2
size: NA
D: NA
DNA: TGTGCCATCAGTGGATCAGGGAGGAATGGCTACACCTTC
CDR3: CAISGSGRNGYTF

V: TRBV5-1
J: TRBJ2-7
size: NA
D: TRBD2
DNA: TGCGCCAGCAGCCCAGGGACTAGCGCGACCTACGAGCAGTACTTC
CDR3: CASSPGTSATYEQYF

V: TRBV30
J: TRBJ2-2
size: NA
D: TRBD2
DNA: TGTGCCTGGAACCGGGGAGGGAGTCTCGGGGAGCTGTTTTTT
CDR3: CAWNRGGSLGELFF

V: TRBV7-2
J: TRBJ1-1
size: NA
D: TRBD1
DNA: TGTGCCAGCAGCTACCGGGACAGCTCCGTAGAAGCTTTCTTT
CDR3: CASSYRDSSVEAFF

V: TRBV7-9
J: TRBJ1-2
size: NA
D: TRBD1
DNA: TGTGCCAGCAGCTTACGGGGACAGGGGTACTATGGCTACACCTTC
CDR3: CASSLRGQGYYGYTF

V: TRBV5-4
J: TRBJ2-1
size: NA
D: TRBD2
DNA: TGTGCCAGCGGCAAGCGGGACTCCGGGAGAGGAGTGTTCTTC
CDR3: CASGKRDSGRGVFF

V: TRBV5-1
J: TRBJ1-1
size: NA
D: TRBD1
DNA: TGCGCCAGCAGCTGGGGACAGGGGAAAGAAGCTTTCTTT
CDR3: CASSWGQGKEAFF

V: TRBV5-8
J: TRBJ2-5
size: NA
D: NA
DNA: TGTGCCAGCAGCCACAGGGTTGGAGAGACCCAGTACTTC
CDR3: CASSHRVGETQYF

V: TRBV7-8
J: TRBJ2-3
size: NA
D: TRBD2
DNA: TGTGCCAGCAGCTTAGTAGCGGGGGGCCCAGATACGCAGTATTTT
CDR3: CASSLVAGGPDTQYF

V: TRBV5-1
J: TRBJ2-1
size: NA
D: TRBD2
DNA: TGCGCCAGCAGCTTGTCAACTGTACTAGCGGGAGGTGAGGAGCAGTTCTTC
CDR3: CASSLSTVLAGGEEQFF

V: TRBV11-2
J: TRBJ1-1
size: NA
D: NA
DNA: TGTGCCAGCAGCTGCGGCGGAGAGGAGAACACTGAAGCTTTCTTT
CDR3: CASSCGGEENTEAFF

V: TRBV4-1
J: TRBJ1-5
size: NA
D: TRBD1
DNA: TGCGCCAGCAGCCAAGTTCCGACAGGGAAGAATCAGCCCCAGCATTTT
CDR3: CASSQVPTGKNQPQHF

V: TRBV10-1
J: TRBJ1-1
size: NA
D: NA
DNA: TGCGCCAGCAGTGAGTCCCAGGGGAAGGTGAGAGCTTTCTTT
CDR3: CASSESQGKVRAFF

V: TRBV4-1
J: TRBJ2-7
size: NA
D: NA
DNA: TGCGCCAGCAGCCAAGCAGGCAGGGGCCAATACGAGCAGTACTTC
CDR3: CASSQAGRGQYEQYF

V: TRBV11-2
J: TRBJ2-1
size: NA
D: TRBD2
DNA: TGTGCCAGCAGAAGGGGACTAGACGATGAGCAGTTCTTC
CDR3: CASRRGLDDEQFF

V: TRBV15
J: TRBJ1-3
size: NA
D: NA
DNA: TGTGCCACCAGCAGGTTAGGGTTGGGAGGACTCTCTGGAAACACCATATATTTT
CDR3: CATSRLGLGGLSGNTIYF

V: TRBV7-2
J: TRBJ1-5
size: medium-sized
D: NA
DNA: TGTGCCAGCAGCGCAGAAGAGGACACGGGTCAGCCCCAGCATTTT
CDR3: CASSAEEDTGQPQHF

V: TRBV5-1
J: TRBJ2-1
size: NA
D: TRBD1
DNA: TGCGCCAGCAGCCGGGGACAGGGAGGCAATGAGCAGTTCTTC
CDR3: CASSRGQGGNEQFF

V: TRBV7-2
J: TRBJ1-2
size: NA
D: NA
DNA: TGTGCCAGCAGCCTGACAGCTAACTATGGCTACACCTTC
CDR3: CASSLTANYGYTF

V: TRBV19
J: TRBJ2-5
size: NA
D: TRBD1
DNA: TGTGCCAGTAGTAAGGCAGGGGGCCTACGGGAGACCCAGTACTTC
CDR3: CASSKAGGLRETQYF

V: TRBV2
J: TRBJ1-5
size: NA
D: NA
DNA: TGTGCCAGCACCCGGGTGATGGGGCCCCAGCATTTT
CDR3: CASTRVMGPQHF

V: TRBV19
J: TRBJ1-1
size: NA
D: NA
DNA: TGTGCCAGTAGTCGGATGGGAGGGACTGAAGCTTTCTTT
CDR3: CASSRMGGTEAFF

V: TRBV14
J: TRBJ1-2
size: NA
D: NA
DNA: TGTGCCAGCAGCCAAGTTTACGAGAGGATCTATGGCTACACCTTC
CDR3: CASSQVYERIYGYTF

V: TRBV27
J: TRBJ1-1
size: NA
D: TRBD1
DNA: TGTGCCAGCAGTCCGACAGGGGGCGCGTTAGTATTGGGGACTGAAGCTTTCTTT
CDR3: CASSPTGGALVLGTEAFF

V: TRBV19
J: TRBJ1-1
size: NA
D: NA
DNA: TGTGCCAGTAGTATTCAGGGAACCATGAACACTGAAGCTTTCTTT
CDR3: CASSIQGTMNTEAFF

V: TRBV5-1
J: TRBJ2-5
size: NA
D: NA
DNA: TGCGCCAGCAGCCTAAAAGCGCAGACCCAGTACTTC
CDR3: CASSLKAQTQYF

V: TRBV5-1
J: TRBJ2-5
size: NA
D: TRBD2
DNA: TGCGCCAGCAGTTCTAAGCGGGGGGGCCAAGAGACCCAGTACTTC
CDR3: CASSSKRGGQETQYF

V: TRBV6-1
J: TRBJ1-4
size: few
D: TRBD1
DNA: TGTGCCAGCAGTCTGACAGGGACTAATGAAAAACTGTTTTTT
CDR3: CASSLTGTNEKLFF

V: TRBV18
J: TRBJ2-7
size: NA
D: TRBD1
DNA: TGTGCCAGCTCACCTCCGGGACAGGTTATTCGCGAGCAGTACTTC
CDR3: CASSPPGQVIREQYF

V: TRBV2
J: TRBJ1-5
size: NA
D: NA
DNA: TGTGCCAGCAGCGGGGTTGTGCCAGGTCAGCCCCAGCATTTT
CDR3: CASSGVVPGQPQHF

V: TRBV5-8
J: TRBJ1-5
size: NA
D: NA
DNA: TGTGCCAGCAGCTTGGGTGTCGGCAGGGTGGATATACAGCCCCAGCATTTT
CDR3: CASSLGVGRVDIQPQHF

V: TRBV5-5
J: TRBJ1-1
size: few
D: TRBD1
DNA: TGTGCCAGCAGCTTGTTACAGGGGATTACTGAAGCTTTCTTT
CDR3: CASSLLQGITEAFF

V: TRBV7-2
J: TRBJ1-2
size: NA
D: TRBD1
DNA: TGTGCCAGCAGCTTACAGGGGGCGTTTGGCTACACCTTC
CDR3: CASSLQGAFGYTF

V: TRBV29-1
J: TRBJ2-5
size: NA
D: TRBD1
DNA: TGCAGCCTTGCCCGGACAGGGAAGGAGACCCAGTACTTC
CDR3: CSLARTGKETQYF

V: TRBV7-3
J: TRBJ2-2
size: NA
D: NA
DNA: TGTGCCAGCAGCACAATGAACACCGGGGAGCTGTTTTTT
CDR3: CASSTMNTGELFF

V: TRBV2
J: TRBJ2-3
size: NA
D: TRBD2
DNA: TGTGCCAGCTCCGGGACTAGCGGGGGGGCAGATACGCAGTATTTT
CDR3: CASSGTSGGADTQYF

V: TRBV2
J: TRBJ2-3
size: NA
D: NA
DNA: TGTGCCAGCAGTCGGGGGACTAGCACAGATACGCAGTATTTT
CDR3: CASSRGTSTDTQYF

V: TRBV5-1
J: TRBJ1-2
size: NA
D: TRBD1
DNA: TGCGCCAGCAGCTTCTCCTCCGGGACAGGGGGGCTTGGCTACACCTTC
CDR3: CASSFSSGTGGLGYTF

V: TRBV19
J: TRBJ1-5
size: NA
D: NA
DNA: TGTGCCAGTACTCCGGAGGATCGTAAGCCCCAGCATTTT
CDR3: CASTPEDRKPQHF

V: TRBV7-2
J: TRBJ2-3
size: NA
D: NA
DNA: TGTGCCAGCAGCGTGAGGACAGATACGCAGTATTTT
CDR3: CASSVRTDTQYF

V: TRBV14
J: TRBJ2-3
size: NA
D: NA
DNA: TGTGCCAGCAGCCAACCCCGGGGATCGGGGGATACGCAGTATTTT
CDR3: CASSQPRGSGDTQYF

V: TRBV19
J: TRBJ2-1
size: NA
D: TRBD2
DNA: TGTGCCAGTAGTATCGATCTCGGACTAGCGTACTACAATGAGCAGTTCTTC
CDR3: CASSIDLGLAYYNEQFF

V: TRBV10-3
J: TRBJ2-2
size: NA
D: TRBD2
DNA: TGTGCCATCAGTGGACTAGCGGGAGGCCGGGGCGGGGAGCTGTTTTTT
CDR3: CAISGLAGGRGGELFF

V: TRBV19
J: TRBJ1-1
size: NA
D: NA
DNA: TGTGCCAGTAGTTTCCAGAACAGGAACACTGAAGCTTTCTTT
CDR3: CASSFQNRNTEAFF

V: TRBV27
J: TRBJ1-2
size: few
D: TRBD1
DNA: TGTGCCAGCAGCCTCGATGAGAGGGGGCGCTATGGCTACACCTTC
CDR3: CASSLDERGRYGYTF

V: TRBV19
J: TRBJ1-1
size: once
D: NA
DNA: TGTGCCAGTACGGATAGCTGGGTGAACACTGAAGCTTTCTTT
CDR3: CASTDSWVNTEAFF